The 14 T cell receptor beta chains listed next were all sequenced from one sample in a study of graft-versus-host responses after intestinal transplantation. Data came from immunoSEQ multiplex PCR; TCRdb stores just in-frame clones and leaves some out. The data hold about 38,000 clones, with under 85% observed a single time. This sample comprised PBMCs, obtained roughly 34 months after transplant. The source of these receptors is a human patient who received an intestinal transplant, so some T cells may come from the graft donor.

The rearrangement links TRBV10-2 to TRBJ1-3, with D hard to call. The V gene lost 4 bases and the J gene lost 0 bases, with 4 bases spanning the gap. The CDR3 is 13 residues long. Germline CDR1 and CDR2: WSHSY and SAAADI. The CDR3 DNA sequence: TGCGCCAGCAGTGTTCTCTCTGGAAACACCATATATTTT. Protein: CASSVLSGNTIYF.

The genes are TRBV6-4 and TRBJ1-1; no definite D call. The CDR3 sequence is 13 residues long. Trimming left V 3 bases short and J 0 bases short, with 5 bases between. Looked up from germline, CDR1 is MRHNA and CDR2 is SNTAGT. In DNA, the CDR3 is TGTGCCAGCAGTGAGCGGCTGAACACTGAAGCTTTCTTT. Encoded protein: CASSERLNTEAFF.

CDR3 region: CASSLDGVGELFF. The CDR3 DNA reads as TGTGCCAGCAGCTTGGACGGGGTCGGGGAGCTGTTTTTT. This rearrangement joins TRBV5-5 to TRBJ2-2, with a possible D match to TRBD2 (5 bases). With 0 bases removed from V and 7 bases from J, the gap between germline ends came to 7 bases. The CDR3 contains 13 residues. Germline V gene lookup returns CDR1 SGHKS and CDR2 YYEKEE (reference sequence).

V gene TRBV12-2 combines with J gene TRBJ2-7; TRBD2, the table's D call, lacks a check against the DNA. TRBV12-2 counts as a pseudogene. The CDR3 sequence is 14 residues long. DNA of the CDR3: TGTGCAAGTCGCTTAGACTTCCACTCCTACGAGCAGTACTTC. Encoded protein: CASRLDFHSYEQYF.

The chain uses TRBV27 and TRBJ2-1; D possibly corresponds to TRBD1 (6 bases). V lost 5 bases and J 0 bases, leaving 17 bases between the germline ends. Germline V lookup: CDR1 MNHEY, CDR2 SMNVEV (reference sequence). The CDR3 spans 17 residues. Here the CDR3 DNA reads TGTGCCAGCAGTCTAACGATGAGACAGGTCTCCTACAATGAGCAGTTCTTC. Encoded protein: CASSLTMRQVSYNEQFF.

The chain recombines TRBV5-1 with TRBJ1-1; possibly TRBD1 for D (6 bases). The CDR3 is made up of 15 amino acids. Germline V gene data show CDR1 as SGHRS and CDR2 as YFSETQ. V gave up 1 base and J gave up 1 base, with 11 bases separating them. The CDR3 protein is CASSLTGKWNTEAFF. The CDR3 DNA follows: TGCGCCAGCAGCTTGACAGGGAAATGGAACACTGAAGCTTTCTTT.

V usage is TRBV11-1 and J usage is TRBJ2-2; D gene uncertain. The CDR3 consists of 13 residues. V was clipped by 3 bases and J by 5 bases, with 7 bases between them. Germline values: CDR1 SGHAT, CDR2 FQDESV (reference sequence). The CDR3 DNA is TGTGCCAGCAGCTTGACACTTACCGGGGAGCTGTTTTTT. It specifies CASSLTLTGELFF.

V and J are TRBV7-8 and TRBJ1-5; D perhaps matches TRBD1 (5 bases). CDR3 length equals 15 residues. The germline V gene has CDR1 SGHVS and CDR2 FQNEAQ. The ends were cut back, 1 base at V and 7 bases at J, with 14 bases in the middle. The CDR3 DNA follows: TGTGCCAGCAGCTTAGGTATCGGGGGAGGGCAGCCCCAGCATTTT. Translating it yields CASSLGIGGGQPQHF.

The rearrangement joins TRBV19 to TRBJ2-3; TRBD1 matches 7 bases. CDR1 and CDR2 (germline): LNHDA, SQIVND (reference sequence). The CDR3 totals 15 residues. V lost 7 bases, J lost 2 bases, and 9 bases stayed unmatched. CDR3 in DNA: TGTGCCAGTACCCCAATAGGGACAGCCACAGATACGCAGTATTTT. This codes for CASTPIGTATDTQYF.

Note on this clone: Its ends do not fully match the called genes, so a read error is possible. This sample also contains other DNA sequences that code for the same CDR3. The chain joins TRBV7-9 to TRBJ2-1; TRBD1 matches 7 bases. CDR3 length: 17 amino acids. Germline V gene data show CDR1 as SEHNR and CDR2 as FQNEAQ (reference sequence). CDR3 sequence: CASSSGTDLLVYNEQFF. In DNA, the CDR3 is TGTGCCAGCAGCTCCGGGACAGACCTCTTAGTCTACAATGAGCAATTCTTC.

This rearrangement joins TRBV5-4 to TRBJ2-1, with D uncertain. The CDR3 totals 12 residues. V lost 3 bases, J lost 7 bases, and 8 bases lay in between. Germline V gene data show CDR1 as SGHNT and CDR2 as YYREEE (reference sequence). DNA for the CDR3: TGTGCCAGCAGCTCTTCTATGAATGAGCAGTTCTTC. Translated, it gives CASSSSMNEQFF.

This clone was counted once. The chain joins TRBV7-9 to TRBJ1-6; 11 bases are a match to TRBD1. With V trimmed by 4 bases and J by 7 bases, 9 bases remained unmatched. Germline loops: CDR1 SEHNR, CDR2 FQNEAQ (reference sequence). This CDR3 comprises 17 residues. This CDR3 is CASSSGQGVERNSPLHF. DNA for the CDR3: TGTGCCAGCAGCTCGGGACAGGGGGTTGAAAGGAATTCACCCCTCCACTTT.

The V gene is TRBV4-2, the J gene TRBJ2-2; D not resolved. The CDR3 runs 15 residues. Germline V gives CDR1 LGHNA, CDR2 YNFKEQ. Trimming took off 0 bases at V and 0 bases at J, with 5 bases between the two ends. CDR3 region: CASSQEYPNTGELFF. The CDR3 nucleotides are TGTGCCAGCAGCCAAGAGTACCCGAACACCGGGGAGCTGTTTTTT.

The sample holds a few counts of this clone. The V and J genes are TRBV28 and TRBJ2-6; 7 nucleotides agree with TRBD1. The germline CDR1 and CDR2 sequences are MDHEN and SYDVKM. The CDR3 spans 17 residues. V gave up 4 bases and J gave up 1 base; unmatched junction bases: 7. In DNA form, the CDR3 reads TGTGCCAGCAGTTCGGTGACAGGGCAGTCTGGGGCCAACGTCCTGACTTTC. Protein product: CASSSVTGQSGANVLTF. The full variable domain, its missing parts supplied by reference TRBV28 and TRBJ2-6, is DVKVTQSSRYLVKRTGEKVFLECVQDMDHENMFWYRQDPGLGLRLIYFSYDVKMKEKGDIPEGYSVSREKKERFSLILESASTNQTSMYLCASSSVTGQSGANVLTFGAGSRLTVL.